The clone carrying this T cell receptor (beta chain) was seen ten or more times. Antigen unknown. Germline CDR1 SGDLS, CDR2 YYNGEE. Trimming cost V 0 bases and J 3 bases, with 7 bases left between them. This CDR3 contains 14 residues. Authors' analysis steps: Variation in CDR3 across clinicopathological groups served as the basis for constructing a distant-metastasis classifier in papillary thyroid cancer. Using MiXCR, TCRdb re-called clones from the PCR reads. The V and J calls follow TCRdb's processing rather than the paper's. The sample has 35,000 to 50,000 clones, about 4.3% seen once. Patients were all untreated before their thyroid surgery. This specimen comes from a study of metastatic and nonmetastatic thyroid tumors. Study-wide background: A comparison of repertoires was made across blood and tumor or nodule tissue from malignant and benign thyroid patients. Study-wide results and limits: Within blood and tumor, benign nodules reportedly had significantly lower TCR beta diversity than malignant thyroid tumors did.

The source is a female donor with papillary thyroid cancer or a benign thyroid nodule (not recorded which). Some clones in this sample may be carry-over from other donors' samples. Source material: blood. The V and J genes are TRBV9 and TRBJ2-1; the D gene is possibly TRBD2 (6 bases). The CDR3, as DNA: TGTGCCAGCAGCGTAGGGACTAACTACAATGAGCAGTTCTTC. It codes for CASSVGTNYNEQFF.